This T cell receptor (beta chain) was obtained from a study of human T cells and chemical hapten exposure. Trimming at V came to 5 bases and at J to 2 bases, leaving 5 bases not matched to a gene. Germline CDR1 and CDR2: DFQATT and SNEGSKA (reference sequence). This CDR3 is 13 amino acids long. MiXCR was run by TCRdb on the RACE reads, yielding one entry per CDR3 protein. The sample lists fewer than 350,000 distinct CDR3 sequences, 7.5% to 8% occurring once. Time point noted: pre-sensitization, week 0. The treatment here: therapeutic diphenylcyclopropenone sensitization with weekly scalp DPC. General observations from the study: PT1 expanded TCR numbers tracked positively with patch test score. Relative to control repertoires, expanded TCRs gave rise to significantly more large CDR3 similarity clusters. High-frequency TCRs, those above 1 in 1000, stayed the same after DPC sensitization. Alopecia in all donors means immunity may differ from healthy individuals.

On this clonotype itself: The antigen is not known.

The input for sequencing was whole blood, taken in connection with sensitization to the hapten diphenylcyclopropenone (DPC). The chain links TRBV20-1 to TRBJ1-1; 7 bases map to TRBD1. The receptor comes from a man younger than 35 with alopecia areata. Some clones in this sample may be carry-over from other donors' samples. The CDR3 is CSASWTGNTEAFF. The CDR3 nucleotides are TGCAGTGCTTCTTGGACAGGAAACACTGAAGCTTTCTTT.